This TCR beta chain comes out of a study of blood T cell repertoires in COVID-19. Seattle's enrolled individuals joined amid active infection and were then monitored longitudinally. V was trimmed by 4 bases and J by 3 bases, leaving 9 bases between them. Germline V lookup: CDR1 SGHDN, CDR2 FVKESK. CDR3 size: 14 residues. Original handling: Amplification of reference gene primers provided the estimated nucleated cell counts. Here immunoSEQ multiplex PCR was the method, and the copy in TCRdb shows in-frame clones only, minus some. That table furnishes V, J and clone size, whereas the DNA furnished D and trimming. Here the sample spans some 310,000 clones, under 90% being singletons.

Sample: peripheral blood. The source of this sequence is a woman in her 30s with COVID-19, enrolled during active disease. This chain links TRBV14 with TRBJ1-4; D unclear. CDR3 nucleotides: TGTGCCAGCAGCCGAGGGAGTTCTAATGAAAAACTGTTTTTT. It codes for CASSRGSSNEKLFF.